The entry below describes one TCR beta chain. These data are taken from a study of shared T cell receptors in the human thymus. Assay: immunoSEQ multiplex PCR; the TCRdb copy retains only in-frame clones and omits some. In the table there are approximately 400,000 clones, approximately 95% of which are singletons. This TCR was sampled from a human donor. The sequenced sample consisted of thymocytes.

CDR3 DNA sequence: TGTGCCAGCTCAGGCAGGGGAACTAGCGGGACTCACGAGCAGTACTTC. Its translation is CASSGRGTSGTHEQYF. This rearrangement joins TRBV18 to TRBJ2-7; 10 positions agree with TRBD2. Germline V gene data show CDR1 as KGHSH and CDR2 as LQKENI. The V segment lost 5 bases and the J segment 5 bases; nucleotides outside the gene matches: 12. The CDR3 extends over 16 amino acids.